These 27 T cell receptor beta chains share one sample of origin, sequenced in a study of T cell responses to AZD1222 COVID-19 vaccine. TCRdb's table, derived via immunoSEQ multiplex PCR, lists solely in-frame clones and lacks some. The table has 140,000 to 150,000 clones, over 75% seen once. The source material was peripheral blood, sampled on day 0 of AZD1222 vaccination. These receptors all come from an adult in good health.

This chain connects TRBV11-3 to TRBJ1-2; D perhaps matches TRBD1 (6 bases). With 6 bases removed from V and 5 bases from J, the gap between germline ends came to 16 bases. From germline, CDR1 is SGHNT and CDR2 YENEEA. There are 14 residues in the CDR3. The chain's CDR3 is CASSLNRAGYGYTF. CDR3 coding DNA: TGTGCCAGCAGTTTAAACAGGGCCGGGTATGGCTACACCTTC.

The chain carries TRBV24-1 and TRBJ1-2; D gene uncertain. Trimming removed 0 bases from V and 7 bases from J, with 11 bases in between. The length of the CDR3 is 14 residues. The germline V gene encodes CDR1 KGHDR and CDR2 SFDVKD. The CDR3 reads CATSDLNGEVGYTF. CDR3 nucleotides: TGTGCCACCAGTGATTTGAACGGCGAGGTTGGCTACACCTTC.

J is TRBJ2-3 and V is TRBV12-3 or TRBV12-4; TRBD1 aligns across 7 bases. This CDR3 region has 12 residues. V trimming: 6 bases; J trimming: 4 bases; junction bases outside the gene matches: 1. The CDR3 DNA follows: TGTGCCAGCAGCCAGGGGGCAGATACGCAGTATTTT. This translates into CASSQGADTQYF.

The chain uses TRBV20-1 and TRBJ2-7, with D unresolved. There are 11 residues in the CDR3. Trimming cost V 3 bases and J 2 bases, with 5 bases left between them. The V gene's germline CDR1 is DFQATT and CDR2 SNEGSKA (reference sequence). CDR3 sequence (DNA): TGCAGTGCTAGGCCTACCTACGAGCAGTACTTC. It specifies CSARPTYEQYF.

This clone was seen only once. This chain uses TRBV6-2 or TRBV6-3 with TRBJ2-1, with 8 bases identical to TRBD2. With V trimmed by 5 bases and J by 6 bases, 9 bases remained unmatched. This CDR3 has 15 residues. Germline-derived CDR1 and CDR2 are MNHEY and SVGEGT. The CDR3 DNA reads TGTGCCAGCAGTCTCGGGGGGGCCTTACGCAATGAGCAGTTCTTC. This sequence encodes CASSLGGALRNEQFF.

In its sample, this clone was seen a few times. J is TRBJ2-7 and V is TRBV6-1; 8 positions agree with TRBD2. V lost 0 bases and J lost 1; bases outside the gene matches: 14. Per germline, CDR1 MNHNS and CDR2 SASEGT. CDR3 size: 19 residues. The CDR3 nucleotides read TGTGCCAGCAGTGAAGCACCGAGCGGGAGATTCCCCCCGTCCTACGAGCAGTACTTC. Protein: CASSEAPSGRFPPSYEQYF.

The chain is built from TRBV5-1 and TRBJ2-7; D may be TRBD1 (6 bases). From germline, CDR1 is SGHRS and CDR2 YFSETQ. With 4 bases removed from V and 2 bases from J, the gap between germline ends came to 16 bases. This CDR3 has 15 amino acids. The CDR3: CASSPTGASTYEQYF. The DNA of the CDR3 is TGCGCCAGCAGCCCGACAGGAGCTTCAACCTACGAGCAGTACTTC.

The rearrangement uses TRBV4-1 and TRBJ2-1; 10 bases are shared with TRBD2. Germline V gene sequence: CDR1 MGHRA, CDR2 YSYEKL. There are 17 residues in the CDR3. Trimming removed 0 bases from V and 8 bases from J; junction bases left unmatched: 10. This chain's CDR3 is CASSQDQSAGGSDEQFF. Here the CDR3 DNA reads TGCGCCAGCAGCCAAGATCAATCAGCGGGGGGGTCGGATGAGCAGTTCTTC.

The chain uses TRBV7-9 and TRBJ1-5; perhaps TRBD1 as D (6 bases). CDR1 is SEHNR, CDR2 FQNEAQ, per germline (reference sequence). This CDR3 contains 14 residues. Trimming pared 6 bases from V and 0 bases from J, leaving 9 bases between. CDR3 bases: TGTGCCAGCAGTCGGGACATTAGCAATCAGCCCCAGCATTTT. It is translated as CASSRDISNQPQHF.

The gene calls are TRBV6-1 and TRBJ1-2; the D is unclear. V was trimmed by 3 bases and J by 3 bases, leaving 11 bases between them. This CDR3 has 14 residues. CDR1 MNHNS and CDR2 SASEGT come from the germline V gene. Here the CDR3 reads CASSDRGSHYGYTF. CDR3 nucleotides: TGTGCCAGCAGTGACCGAGGCAGCCACTATGGCTACACCTTC.

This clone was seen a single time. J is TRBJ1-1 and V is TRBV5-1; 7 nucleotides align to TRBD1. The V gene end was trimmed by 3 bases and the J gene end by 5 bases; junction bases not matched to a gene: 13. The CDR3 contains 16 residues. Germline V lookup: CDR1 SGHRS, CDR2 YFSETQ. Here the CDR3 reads CASSSEKQGWDTEAFF. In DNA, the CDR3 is TGCGCCAGCAGCTCCGAAAAACAGGGGTGGGATACTGAAGCTTTCTTT.

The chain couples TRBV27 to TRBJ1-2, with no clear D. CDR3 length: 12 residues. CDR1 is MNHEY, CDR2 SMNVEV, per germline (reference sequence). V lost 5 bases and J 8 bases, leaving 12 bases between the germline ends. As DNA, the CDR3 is TGTGCCAGCAGTAGGCCCGGTGGGGGCTACACCTTC. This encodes CASSRPGGGYTF.

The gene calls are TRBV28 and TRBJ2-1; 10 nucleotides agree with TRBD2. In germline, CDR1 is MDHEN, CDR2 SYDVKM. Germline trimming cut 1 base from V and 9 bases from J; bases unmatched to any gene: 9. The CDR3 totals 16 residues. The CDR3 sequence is CASSLSRSGRALEQFF. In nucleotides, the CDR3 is TGTGCCAGCAGTTTATCCCGAAGCGGGAGGGCTCTTGAGCAGTTCTTC.

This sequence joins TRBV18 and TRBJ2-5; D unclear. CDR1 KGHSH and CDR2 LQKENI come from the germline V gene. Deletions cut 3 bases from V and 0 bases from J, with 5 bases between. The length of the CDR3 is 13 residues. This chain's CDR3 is CASSPSHQETQYF. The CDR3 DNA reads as TGTGCCAGCTCACCCTCGCACCAAGAGACCCAGTACTTC.

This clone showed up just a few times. The CDR3 nucleotides are TGTGCCAGCAGTTTCCGAGCCGGAAACACCATATATTTT. Its translation is CASSFRAGNTIYF. The V call is TRBV28, the J call TRBJ1-3; D unresolved. The germline V and J ends were trimmed by 3 bases and 4 bases, with 7 bases remaining between them. The CDR3 loop spans 13 amino acids. Germline V CDR1 and CDR2: MDHEN, SYDVKM.

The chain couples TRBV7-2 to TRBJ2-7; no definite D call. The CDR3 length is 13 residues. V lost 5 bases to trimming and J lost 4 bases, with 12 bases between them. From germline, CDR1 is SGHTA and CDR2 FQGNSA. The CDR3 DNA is TGTGCCAGCAGCCTAAGGACGGAGTACGAGCAGTACTTC. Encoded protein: CASSLRTEYEQYF.

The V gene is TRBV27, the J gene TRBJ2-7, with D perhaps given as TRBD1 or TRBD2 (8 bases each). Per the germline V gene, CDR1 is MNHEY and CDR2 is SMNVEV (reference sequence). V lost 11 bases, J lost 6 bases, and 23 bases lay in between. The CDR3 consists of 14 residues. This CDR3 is CAGGGRQGAAEQYF. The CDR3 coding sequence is TGTGCCGGCGGGGGGCGGCAGGGGGCCGCCGAGCAGTACTTC.

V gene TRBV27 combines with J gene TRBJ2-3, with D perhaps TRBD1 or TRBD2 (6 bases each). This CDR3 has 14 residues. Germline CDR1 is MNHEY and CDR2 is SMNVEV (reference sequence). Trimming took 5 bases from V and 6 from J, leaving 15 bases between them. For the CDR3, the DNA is TGTGCCAGCAGTACCGCGCTAGGGGGGGATACGCAGTATTTT. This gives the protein CASSTALGGDTQYF.

CDR3 nucleotides: TGTGCCAGCAGCTTGGTTCAGGGTGATGGCTACACCTTC. This codes for CASSLVQGDGYTF. The rearrangement uses TRBV5-6 and TRBJ1-2; a weak D match, TRBD1 (5 bases). In germline, CDR1 is SGHDT, CDR2 YYEEEE. The CDR3 is 13 residues long. With 0 bases removed from V and 6 bases from J, the gap between germline ends came to 9 bases.

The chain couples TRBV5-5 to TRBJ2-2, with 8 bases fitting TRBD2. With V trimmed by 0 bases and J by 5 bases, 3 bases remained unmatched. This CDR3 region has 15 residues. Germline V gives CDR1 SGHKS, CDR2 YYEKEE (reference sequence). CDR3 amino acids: CASSLGGGPTGELFF. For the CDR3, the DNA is TGTGCCAGCAGCTTGGGCGGGGGGCCTACCGGGGAGCTGTTTTTT.

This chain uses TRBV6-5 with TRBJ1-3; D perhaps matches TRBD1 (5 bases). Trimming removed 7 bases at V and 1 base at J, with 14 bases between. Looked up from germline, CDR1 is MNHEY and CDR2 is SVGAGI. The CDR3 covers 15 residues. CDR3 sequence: CASTTDGGSGNTIYF. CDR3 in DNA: TGTGCCAGCACTACCGACGGGGGTTCTGGAAACACCATATATTTT.

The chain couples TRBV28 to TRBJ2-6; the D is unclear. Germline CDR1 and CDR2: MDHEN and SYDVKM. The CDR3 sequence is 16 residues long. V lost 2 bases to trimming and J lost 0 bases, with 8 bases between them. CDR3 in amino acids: CASSLVQSSGANVLTF. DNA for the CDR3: TGTGCCAGCAGTTTAGTACAGAGCTCTGGGGCCAACGTCCTGACTTTC. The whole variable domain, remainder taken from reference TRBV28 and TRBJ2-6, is DVKVTQSSRYLVKRTGEKVFLECVQDMDHENMFWYRQDPGLGLRLIYFSYDVKMKEKGDIPEGYSVSREKKERFSLILESASTNQTSMYLCASSLVQSSGANVLTFGAGSRLTVL.

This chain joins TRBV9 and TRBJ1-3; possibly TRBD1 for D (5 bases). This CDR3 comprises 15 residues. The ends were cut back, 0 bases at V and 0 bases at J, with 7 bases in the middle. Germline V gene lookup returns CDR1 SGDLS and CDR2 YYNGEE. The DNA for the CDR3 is TGTGCCAGCAGCGTAGGAGGGGTCTCTGGAAACACCATATATTTT. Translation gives CASSVGGVSGNTIYF.

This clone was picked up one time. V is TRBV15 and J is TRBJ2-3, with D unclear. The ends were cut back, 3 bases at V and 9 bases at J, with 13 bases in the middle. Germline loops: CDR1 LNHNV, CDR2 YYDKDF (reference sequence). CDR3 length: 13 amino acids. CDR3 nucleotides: TGTGCCACCAGCAGGACTCTGATCTTAACGCAGTATTTT. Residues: CATSRTLILTQYF.

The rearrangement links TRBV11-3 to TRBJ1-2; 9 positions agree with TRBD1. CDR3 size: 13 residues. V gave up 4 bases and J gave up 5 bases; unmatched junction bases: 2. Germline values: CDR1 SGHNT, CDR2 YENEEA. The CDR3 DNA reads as TGTGCCAGCAGCTCGACAGGGGGATATGGCTACACCTTC. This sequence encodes CASSSTGGYGYTF.

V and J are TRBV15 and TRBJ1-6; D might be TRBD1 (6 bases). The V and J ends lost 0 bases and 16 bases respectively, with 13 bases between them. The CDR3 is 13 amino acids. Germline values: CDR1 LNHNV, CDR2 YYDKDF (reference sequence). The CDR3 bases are TGTGCCACCAGCAGAGATACCAGGGGCAGACTCCACTTT. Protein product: CATSRDTRGRLHF.

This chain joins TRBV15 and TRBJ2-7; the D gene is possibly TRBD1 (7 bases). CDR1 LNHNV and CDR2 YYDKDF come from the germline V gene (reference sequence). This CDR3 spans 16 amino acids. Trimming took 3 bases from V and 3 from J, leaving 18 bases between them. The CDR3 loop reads CATSSRGDTTFYEQYF. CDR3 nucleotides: TGTGCCACCAGCAGCAGGGGGGACACCACCTTCTACGAGCAGTACTTC.